This T cell receptor (beta chain) appears in the sequencing data of a study of CD8 T cells in ankylosing spondylitis. Study findings and constraints: Reported data indicate significant enrichment of disease-linked clones within matched ankylosing spondylitis synovial fluid. Typical of ankylosing spondylitis blood, it appeared, was a TCR beta motif of fewer than ten highly homologous variants. A CD8+ phenotype characterized the disease-linked clones, which were relatively rare in peripheral blood.

This clonotype was recorded at least ten times. Its target is not known. One entry per CDR3 protein, called by TCRdb with MiXCR from the 5' RACE reads. The table lists roughly 120,000 distinct CDR3 sequences, around 7% of them singletons. The CDR3 length is 16 residues. Germline V gives CDR1 MRHNA, CDR2 SNTAGT. V was clipped by 0 bases and J by 4 bases; unmatched bases: 6. The sample consisted of blood, either unsorted or a sorted T cell fraction (not recorded which). The chain carries TRBV6-4 and TRBJ2-3; TRBD2 matches at 8 bases. The clonotype comes from a male donor with ankylosing spondylitis or in good health (not recorded which). The DNA of the CDR3 is TGTGCCAGCAGTGACTCCACTAGCGGCGGGGCAGATACGCAGTATTTT. Amino acids: CASSDSTSGGADTQYF.